The 9 T cell receptor beta chains listed next were all sequenced from one sample in a study of PD-1 blockade in classical Hodgkin lymphoma (dated by TCRdb to the early 2020s). The sample's time point label, in plain terms: cycle 1 day 1 (C1D1), immediately before nivolumab initiation. Every trial patient had relapsed following autologous stem cell transplantation, and prior brentuximab vedotin exposure was what differed among cohorts A, B and C. Receptors were amplified or captured by the immunoSEQ multiplex PCR assay. TCRdb carries this immuneACCESS record with in-frame sequences only. Its versions omit some clonotypes, under half of them owing to an unresolved V gene in the studies checked, with the rest unexplained. Counted in this sample were roughly 20,000 clones; about four fifths of them appeared once. The ten largest clones take up approximately 6.3% of the sample. Material: peripheral blood mononuclear cells (PBMCs), obtained at baseline. Receptors originate from a human donor with classical Hodgkin lymphoma.

This clone appeared a few times. This chain links TRBV7-2 with TRBJ1-2; tentatively, D is TRBD1 (5 bases). The V end lost 3 bases, the J end lost 0 bases, and 8 bases lay between the germline ends. Germline assignment: CDR1 SGHTA and CDR2 FQGNSA. CDR3 size: 14 residues. The CDR3 sequence: CASSFTGANYGYTF. The CDR3 coding sequence is TGTGCCAGCAGCTTCACGGGGGCTAACTATGGCTACACCTTC.

This CDR3 is CASSFDSSEDTQYF. Here the CDR3 DNA reads TGCGCCAGCAGCTTCGACTCCTCGGAAGATACGCAGTATTTT. V is TRBV5-1 and J is TRBJ2-3; D is uncertain. The V gene lost 2 bases and the J gene lost 5 bases, with 12 bases spanning the gap. CDR1 SGHRS and CDR2 YFSETQ come from the germline V gene. The CDR3 length is 14 residues.

This clone showed up just a few times. The rearrangement joins TRBV4-3 to TRBJ2-3, with D maybe TRBD2 (5 bases). With 0 bases removed from V and 2 bases from J, the gap between germline ends came to 15 bases. The CDR3 is 17 residues long. Germline CDR1 reads LGHNA; CDR2 reads YSLEER. The CDR3 nucleotides read TGCGCCAGCAGCCAAGATTTCGGAGACTACAACACAGATACGCAGTATTTT. Translating gives CASSQDFGDYNTDTQYF.

This chain uses TRBV9 with TRBJ1-2, with a weak D call TRBD1 (6 bases). This CDR3 comprises 14 residues. The V end lost 4 bases, the J end lost 6 bases, and 16 bases lay between the germline ends. From germline, CDR1 is SGDLS and CDR2 YYNGEE. The CDR3 coding sequence is TGTGCCAGCAGCCCAGGGGTAATGCCCCATGGCTACACCTTC. Encoded protein: CASSPGVMPHGYTF. The complete variable domain, with remaining parts taken from reference TRBV9 and TRBJ1-2, reads DSGVTQTPKHLITATGQRVTLRCSPRSGDLSVYWYQQSLDQGLQFLIQYYNGEERAKGNILERFSAQQFPDLHSELNLSSLELGDSALYFCASSPGVMPHGYTFGSGTRLTVV.

The V call is TRBV7-2, the J call TRBJ2-1; 8 bases map to TRBD2. CDR3 size: 15 residues. The V and J ends lost 3 bases and 5 bases, in that order; junction bases with no gene match: 6. Per the germline V gene, CDR1 is SGHTA and CDR2 is FQGNSA. The CDR3: CASSLNRGGNNEQFF. DNA of the CDR3: TGTGCCAGCAGCTTGAACCGGGGGGGCAACAATGAGCAGTTCTTC.

For this clone: Other DNA sequences from this sample encode an identical CDR3 as well. This sequence joins TRBV6-5 and TRBJ2-7; D unclear. The CDR3 loop spans 15 amino acids. CDR1 is MNHEY, CDR2 SVGAGI, per germline. Trimming cost V 7 bases and J 1 base, with 17 bases left between them. As DNA, the CDR3 is TGTGCCAGCACCATTCTTCCGGGCAGTTCCTACGAGCAGTACTTC. This translates into CASTILPGSSYEQYF.

This clone has more than one count but fewer than ten. The chain joins TRBV9 to TRBJ1-5, with D possibly being TRBD1 (6 bases). Germline CDR1 and CDR2: SGDLS and YYNGEE. The CDR3 runs to 16 residues. The germline V and J ends were trimmed by 2 bases and 3 bases, with 15 bases remaining between them. CDR3 bases: TGTGCCAGCAGCGTGGGGGCCGGAGCTATCAATCAGCCCCAGCATTTT. Translating gives CASSVGAGAINQPQHF.

The chain joins TRBV4-3 to TRBJ2-7; 10 nucleotides agree with TRBD2. Germline V gene lookup returns CDR1 LGHNA and CDR2 YSLEER. The junction had 8 bases not matched to a gene; V was cut back by 0 bases and J by 0 bases. The CDR3 totals 18 residues. The CDR3: CASSQEDTSGVYSYEQYF. CDR3 DNA sequence: TGCGCCAGCAGCCAAGAGGACACTAGCGGGGTTTACTCCTACGAGCAGTACTTC.

The rearrangement links TRBV15 to TRBJ2-3; D possibly uses TRBD1 or TRBD2 (7 bases each). The CDR3 has 16 residues. The germline V gene encodes CDR1 LNHNV and CDR2 YYDKDF (reference sequence). Trimming removed 2 bases from V and 1 base from J, with 13 bases in between. CDR3 in DNA: TGTGCCACCAGCAGAAACCAGGGGGGGGGCACAGATACGCAGTATTTT. Translation gives CATSRNQGGGTDTQYF.